This is a list of T cell receptor beta chains from one sample in a study of blood T cells in healthy people across ages. TCRdb independently ran MiXCR on the 5' RACE reads; one entry per CDR3 protein. The sample has over 950,000 distinct CDR3 sequences; more than 30% are singletons. Material for sequencing was blood. These receptor sequences come from a man aged 18 to 35 in good health. The CDR3 runs from the conserved cysteine through the conserved F or W. D genes are given only for firm matches. For some rows the clone size is stated as once, few or many, or as a class when expanded; others skip it.

J gene,D gene,clone size,V gene,CDR3 DNA,CDR3 protein
TRBJ1-2,-,few,TRBV2,TGTGCCAGCAGTTTCGAGACGGCCTATGGCTACACCTTC,CASSFETAYGYTF
TRBJ2-3,TRBD1,-,TRBV20-1,TGCAGTGCTGGAGACAGGGTAGGGGCAGATACGCAGTATTTT,CSAGDRVGADTQYF
TRBJ1-1,-,-,TRBV20-1,TGCAGTGGCATAATCCCAGGGGCGAACACTGAAGCTTTCTTT,CSGIIPGANTEAFF
TRBJ2-5,-,-,TRBV10-3,TGTGCCATCAGTCAAGGGGTACAAGAGACCCAGTACTTC,CAISQGVQETQYF
TRBJ2-3,TRBD1,few,TRBV7-2,TGTGCCAGCAGCCTACAGGGGGCGGAAGATACGCAGTATTTT,CASSLQGAEDTQYF
TRBJ2-3,-,few,TRBV6-2/TRBV6-3,TGTGCCAGCAGCCATGGATCTGGAGGTGCAGATACGCAGTATTTT,CASSHGSGGADTQYF
TRBJ2-7,-,once,TRBV20-1,TGCAGTGCTCGTCTACAGGGTTACGAGCAGTACTTC,CSARLQGYEQYF
TRBJ2-7,-,-,TRBV21-1,TGTGCCAGCAACCCCTGTGTCAGGAGCTCCTACGAGCAGTACTTC,CASNPCVRSSYEQYF
TRBJ2-1,TRBD1,few,TRBV20-1,TGCAGTGCTAGAGATTTAGGGGGCCCTCCGTATGAGCAGTTCTTC,CSARDLGGPPYEQFF
TRBJ1-1,-,few,TRBV9,TGTGCCAGCAGCGTAGGTCTCGCTGAGAACACTGAAGCTTTCTTT,CASSVGLAENTEAFF
TRBJ1-5,-,-,TRBV5-1,TGCGCCAGCAGCTTAGGGGGGCAACTCAATCAGCCCCAGCATTTT,CASSLGGQLNQPQHF
TRBJ1-6,TRBD1,-,TRBV9,TGTGCCAGCAGCACCCGGGACAGGGGACTTAGACCCCTCCACTTT,CASSTRDRGLRPLHF
TRBJ2-3,-,few,TRBV5-1,TGCGCCAGCAGCTTCGCAGATACTATTACAGATACGCAGTATTTT,CASSFADTITDTQYF
TRBJ2-2,-,-,TRBV6-2/TRBV6-3,TGTGCCAGCAACCGAGCTTTGAACACCGGGGAGCTGTTTTTT,CASNRALNTGELFF
TRBJ1-4,TRBD1,few,TRBV12-3/TRBV12-4,TGTGCCAGCAATTCATACAGGGACAGAACAACTAATGAAAAACTGTTTTTT,CASNSYRDRTTNEKLFF
TRBJ2-4,-,many,TRBV11-1,TGTGCCAGCAGCTTAGCCCAGACCTCAAACATTCAGTACTTC,CASSLAQTSNIQYF
TRBJ1-3,-,-,TRBV29-1,TGCAGCGTTGAGAGTCCCATCTCTGGAAACACCATATATTTT,CSVESPISGNTIYF
TRBJ2-3,TRBD2,-,TRBV20-1,TGCAGTGCTACCTTAGCGGGGGTAGCAGATACGCAGTATTTT,CSATLAGVADTQYF
TRBJ1-6,-,few,TRBV10-3,TGTGCCATCAGTGAGTCGGGGGTGAGCTCCTATAATTCACCCCTCCACTTT,CAISESGVSSYNSPLHF
TRBJ1-5,-,-,TRBV4-3,TGCGCCAGCAGCCAAGAAGGAGGGTTGGGGCAGCCCCAGCATTTT,CASSQEGGLGQPQHF
TRBJ1-2,-,-,TRBV7-2,TGTGCCAGCAGCGTAAACAAGTTCTATGGCTACACCTTC,CASSVNKFYGYTF
TRBJ1-6,-,few,TRBV20-1,TGCAGTGCTAGGGGAGCGGACCGAGGATTATTCAATTCACCCCTCCACTTT,CSARGADRGLFNSPLHF
TRBJ1-2,TRBD1,-,TRBV4-3,TGCGCCAGCAGCCGACAGCGGGACAGGTCCTTCTATGGCTACACCTTC,CASSRQRDRSFYGYTF
TRBJ1-1,-,-,TRBV13,TGTGCCAGCAGCCCGTCGGAGGGGGGCGAGAACACTGAAGCTTTCTTT,CASSPSEGGENTEAFF
TRBJ1-1,-,-,TRBV2,TGTGCAGAGGCTAGGACTGAAGCTTTCTTT,CAEARTEAFF
TRBJ1-1,-,-,TRBV7-9,TGTGCCAGCAGCGTCTCCCCTAGGGGGGGGAACACTGAAGCTTTCTTT,CASSVSPRGGNTEAFF
TRBJ1-2,-,few,TRBV10-3,TGTGCCATCAGTGCGCCGAGGACGGACTATGGCTACACCTTC,CAISAPRTDYGYTF
TRBJ1-1,TRBD1,-,TRBV20-1,TGCAGTGCTAGAGAGGGTAACCGGGACAGGGAGGTTGAAGCTTTCTTT,CSAREGNRDREVEAFF
TRBJ2-3,TRBD2,few,TRBV10-3,TGTGCCATCTCCAGCGGGGGCGGGGGAGATACGCAGTATTTT,CAISSGGGGDTQYF
TRBJ1-4,-,-,TRBV30,TGTGCCTGGAGTGTACGCTGGGGCGCGGAAAAACTGTTTTTT,CAWSVRWGAEKLFF
TRBJ2-5,TRBD1,-,TRBV20-1,TGCAGTGCAACCAGATCCGGGACAGGGCACGAGACCCAGTACTTC,CSATRSGTGHETQYF
TRBJ1-2,-,-,TRBV6-5,TGTGCCAGCAGTTGGATCCAGGGAGGTACTAGCTATGGCTACACCTTC,CASSWIQGGTSYGYTF
TRBJ2-4,-,-,TRBV4-2,TGTGCCAGCAGCCAAGGAGTGCGGGTCAACATTCAGTACTTC,CASSQGVRVNIQYF
TRBJ1-1,-,-,TRBV15,TGTGCCACCAGCCGCGAGGCCATGAACACTGAAGCTTTCTTT,CATSREAMNTEAFF
TRBJ2-1,TRBD2,once,TRBV20-1,TGCAGTGGAACCAGCGGGGGGGCGCTCTCCAATGAGCAGTTCTTC,CSGTSGGALSNEQFF
TRBJ2-1,TRBD1,-,TRBV20-1,TGCAGTGTTAGATCTGGGACAGCAAGGGACGATGAGCAGTTCTTC,CSVRSGTARDDEQFF
TRBJ1-2,TRBD1,few,TRBV11-2,TGTGCCAGCAGCCGCTGGACAGGGGGTGACTATGGCTACACCTTC,CASSRWTGGDYGYTF
TRBJ2-1,TRBD2,-,TRBV7-2,TGTGCCAGCAGCTTAAATCGCCTAGCGGGGGGGGACAATGAGCAGTTCTTC,CASSLNRLAGGDNEQFF
TRBJ1-6,-,-,TRBV18,TGTGCCAGCTCACGTCTGGTCGAAAATTCACCCCTCCACTTT,CASSRLVENSPLHF
TRBJ1-2,-,few,TRBV6-5,TGTGCCAGCAGTTACTCGACAGGACTTAACTATGGCTACACCTTC,CASSYSTGLNYGYTF
TRBJ1-5,TRBD1,-,TRBV7-2,TGTGCCAGCATCTTCGACAGGGCTCGCAATCAGCCCCAGCATTTT,CASIFDRARNQPQHF
TRBJ2-1,-,-,TRBV10-3,TGTGCCATAACCGGACAAATCTACAATGAGCAGTTCTTC,CAITGQIYNEQFF
TRBJ2-1,TRBD1,-,TRBV29-1,TGCAGCGTTGGACCTCGGGACAGGGTGGACTACAATGAGCAGTTCTTC,CSVGPRDRVDYNEQFF
TRBJ1-1,-,-,TRBV7-2,TGTGCCAGCAGCTTATCGACGGGGGCGAACACTGAAGCTTTCTTT,CASSLSTGANTEAFF
TRBJ2-5,-,-,TRBV3-1,TGTGCCAGCAGCAATCCCCGAGGGACCCAGTACTTC,CASSNPRGTQYF
TRBJ2-2,TRBD1,-,TRBV5-1,TGCGCCAGCAGCTTGCTAGGGGGCCAGAACACCGGGGAGCTGTTTTTT,CASSLLGGQNTGELFF
TRBJ2-1,TRBD1,-,TRBV18,TGTGCCACCGCTGGGACAGGGGGGACCAATGAGCAGTTCTTC,CATAGTGGTNEQFF
TRBJ1-1,-,few,TRBV29-1,TGCAGCGTCGCAGCGAAAATGAACACTGAAGCTTTCTTT,CSVAAKMNTEAFF
TRBJ1-4,-,-,TRBV6-6,TGTGCCAGCAGTTACGTACAGGGTGATGAAAAACTGTTTTTT,CASSYVQGDEKLFF
TRBJ2-3,TRBD2,-,TRBV12-3/TRBV12-4,TGTGCCAGCAGCCCCGGACTAGTTGGCACAGATGCGCAGTATTTT,CASSPGLVGTDAQYF
TRBJ1-2,-,-,TRBV29-1,TGCAGCGCTTTAGGTGGCGGCTACACCTTC,CSALGGGYTF
TRBJ2-1,-,-,TRBV27,TGTGCCAGCTTGGGCAACTACAATGAGCAGTTCTTC,CASLGNYNEQFF
TRBJ2-7,TRBD1,-,TRBV7-9,TGTGCCAGCAGCCCTCCGGGACAGGTGGTCTACGAGCAGTACTTC,CASSPPGQVVYEQYF
TRBJ2-7,-,few,TRBV4-3,TGCGCCAGCAGCCAAGAGGTTAAGGCTAGCTTTTCCAATGAGCAGTACTTC,CASSQEVKASFSNEQYF
TRBJ1-2,-,few,TRBV7-2,TGTGCCAGCAGCCCTGGTGGGGGAGGCTATGGCTACACCTTC,CASSPGGGGYGYTF
TRBJ2-7,-,once,TRBV6-1,TGTGCCAGCAGAGCCCTCTCCTACGAGCAGTACTTC,CASRALSYEQYF